The source of this T cell receptor beta chain is a study of blood T cell repertoires in COVID-19. Study-level information: The analysed material was cDNA or gDNA that came from T cells, B-cell-depleted T cells, or PBMCs.

Repertoires were generated with immunoSEQ multiplex PCR, while TCRdb's copy carries only in-frame clones and drops some. The sample contains approximately 530,000 clones, about 89% of which appear only once. The Seattle site enrolled patients during active infection and followed them longitudinally. After removal of 5 bases from V and 2 bases from J, the junction contained 11 bases not matched to a gene. CDR1 GTSNPN and CDR2 SVGIG come from the germline V gene (reference sequence). The CDR3 extends over 17 amino acids. This clone has a single count. This TCR derives from a woman aged 45-60 years with COVID-19, enrolled during active disease. V gene TRBV30 combines with J gene TRBJ2-1, with 11 bases fitting TRBD2. Sequences were obtained from peripheral blood. In nucleotides, the CDR3 is TGTGCCTGGCCTTTAGCGGGGGGGCAGATCACCTACAATGAGCAGTTCTTC. It encodes CAWPLAGGQITYNEQFF.